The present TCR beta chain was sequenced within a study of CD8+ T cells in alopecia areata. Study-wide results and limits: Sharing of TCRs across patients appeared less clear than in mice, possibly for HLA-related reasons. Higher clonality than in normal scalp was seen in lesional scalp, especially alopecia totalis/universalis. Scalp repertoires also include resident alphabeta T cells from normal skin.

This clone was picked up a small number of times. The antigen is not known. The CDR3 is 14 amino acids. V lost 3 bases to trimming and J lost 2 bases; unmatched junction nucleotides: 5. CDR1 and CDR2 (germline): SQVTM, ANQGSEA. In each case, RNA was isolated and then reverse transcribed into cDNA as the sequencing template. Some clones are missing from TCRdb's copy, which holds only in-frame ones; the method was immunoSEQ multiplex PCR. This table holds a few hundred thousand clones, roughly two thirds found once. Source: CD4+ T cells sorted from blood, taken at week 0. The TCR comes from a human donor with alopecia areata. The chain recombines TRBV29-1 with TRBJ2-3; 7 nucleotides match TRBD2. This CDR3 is CSVDGTTSTDTQYF. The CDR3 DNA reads TGCAGCGTTGATGGGACTACCTCCACAGATACGCAGTATTTT.